The rows below give T cell receptor beta chains drawn from one sample of a study of molecular identifiers for immune sequencing clone quantification. TCRdb processed the PCR reads anew with MiXCR; each CDR3 protein has one entry. The profile shows hundreds of thousands of distinct CDR3 sequences, 20% to 25% of them singletons. Specimen: naive CD8+ T cells from blood, with Jurkat cell RNA spiked in. All receptors come from a human donor in good health. Some libraries in this study had Jurkat cell RNA spiked in. The CDR3 runs from the conserved cysteine through the conserved F or W. Fields, in order: clone size, V gene, D gene, J gene, CDR3 DNA, CDR3 protein. A D gene is named only where the DNA matches it firmly. The size entry is marked missing in some rows and otherwise reads once, few, many or a size class.

clone size: many; V gene: TRBV29-1; D gene: .; J gene: TRBJ2-1; CDR3 DNA: TGCAGCGCCGACGGACCAGCCGGGAATGAGCAGTTCTTC; CDR3 protein: CSADGPAGNEQFF
clone size: many; V gene: TRBV4-1; D gene: .; J gene: TRBJ1-4; CDR3 DNA: TGCGCCAGCAGCCAAGAGACATATAGCAATGAAAAACTGTTTTTT; CDR3 protein: CASSQETYSNEKLFF
clone size: many; V gene: TRBV5-1; D gene: .; J gene: TRBJ1-1; CDR3 DNA: TGCGCCAGCAGCTTGAATATAAACACTGAAGCTTTCTTT; CDR3 protein: CASSLNINTEAFF
clone size: many; V gene: TRBV9; D gene: .; J gene: TRBJ1-1; CDR3 DNA: TGTGCCAGCAGCGTAGGTGGGGGAGGGGACACTGAAGCTTTCTTT; CDR3 protein: CASSVGGGGDTEAFF
clone size: few; V gene: TRBV20-1; D gene: .; J gene: TRBJ1-4; CDR3 DNA: TGCAGTGCTAGGGGTCCCCCCAGTGTGGAAAAACTGTTTTTT; CDR3 protein: CSARGPPSVEKLFF
clone size: many; V gene: TRBV12-3/TRBV12-4; D gene: .; J gene: TRBJ2-5; CDR3 DNA: TGTGCCAGCACCTCAATCCGGGGCGACCTCAAAGAGACCCAGTACTTC; CDR3 protein: CASTSIRGDLKETQYF
clone size: .; V gene: TRBV7-9; D gene: .; J gene: TRBJ2-3; CDR3 DNA: TGTGCCAGCAGCTCCCCACCCACCGGGGAAGGGGGACCTAGCACAGATACGCAGTATTTT; CDR3 protein: CASSSPPTGEGGPSTDTQYF
clone size: many; V gene: TRBV9; D gene: TRBD2; J gene: TRBJ2-3; CDR3 DNA: TGTGCCAGCAGCGCCGGGAGGACGCCCCCAGATACGCAGTATTTT; CDR3 protein: CASSAGRTPPDTQYF
clone size: many; V gene: TRBV7-9; D gene: .; J gene: TRBJ2-2; CDR3 DNA: TGTGCCAGCAGCTTAGGGGGGTCCCCATCGAACACCGGGGAGCTGTTTTTT; CDR3 protein: CASSLGGSPSNTGELFF
clone size: many; V gene: TRBV7-9; D gene: .; J gene: TRBJ2-3; CDR3 DNA: TGTGCCAGCAGCTTAGTTGGGCCACGCACAGATACGCAGTATTTT; CDR3 protein: CASSLVGPRTDTQYF
clone size: many; V gene: TRBV2; D gene: .; J gene: TRBJ1-4; CDR3 DNA: TGTGCCAGCAGTGTACGCATAAGTGACGAAAAACTGTTTTTT; CDR3 protein: CASSVRISDEKLFF
clone size: many; V gene: TRBV7-6; D gene: TRBD1; J gene: TRBJ2-7; CDR3 DNA: TGTGCCAGCAGCTTAGCTGGCAGGGGGCAATCCTACGAGCAGTACTTC; CDR3 protein: CASSLAGRGQSYEQYF
clone size: many; V gene: TRBV4-3; D gene: .; J gene: TRBJ2-7; CDR3 DNA: TGCGCCAGCAGCCGCTACACGGTAGAGGAGCAGTACTTC; CDR3 protein: CASSRYTVEEQYF
clone size: many; V gene: TRBV7-6; D gene: TRBD2; J gene: TRBJ2-2; CDR3 DNA: TGTGCCAGCACCCTCCCTAGCGGGCGAGGGGAGCTGTTTTTT; CDR3 protein: CASTLPSGRGELFF
clone size: many; V gene: TRBV15; D gene: TRBD1; J gene: TRBJ1-5; CDR3 DNA: TGTGCCACCAGCAGAGATCCCTCCGGGACAGGGGCTTTTCAGCCCCAGCATTTT; CDR3 protein: CATSRDPSGTGAFQPQHF
clone size: .; V gene: TRBV6-2/TRBV6-3; D gene: .; J gene: TRBJ2-3; CDR3 DNA: TGTGCCAGCAGTTACTATACAGTTACAGATACGCAGTATTTT; CDR3 protein: CASSYYTVTDTQYF
clone size: .; V gene: TRBV29-1; D gene: TRBD1; J gene: TRBJ1-2; CDR3 DNA: TGCAGCGTTGACAGGGGGCCCTATGGCTACACCTTC; CDR3 protein: CSVDRGPYGYTF
clone size: many; V gene: TRBV7-6; D gene: .; J gene: TRBJ2-3; CDR3 DNA: TGTGCCAGCAGCCTACACGGGAGCGATAATACGCAGTATTTT; CDR3 protein: CASSLHGSDNTQYF
clone size: many; V gene: TRBV5-1; D gene: .; J gene: TRBJ2-7; CDR3 DNA: TGCGCCAGCAGCTTGGAGCGGCGCTACGAGCAGTACTTC; CDR3 protein: CASSLERRYEQYF
clone size: .; V gene: TRBV3-1; D gene: .; J gene: TRBJ1-3; CDR3 DNA: TGTGCCAGCAGCCTCGACAGGTACTCTGGAAACACCATATATTTT; CDR3 protein: CASSLDRYSGNTIYF
clone size: .; V gene: TRBV7-6; D gene: .; J gene: TRBJ2-1; CDR3 DNA: TGTGCCAGCAGCAGGGATGTTGGGGGTGCCTACAATGAGCAGTTCTTC; CDR3 protein: CASSRDVGGAYNEQFF
clone size: .; V gene: TRBV11-2; D gene: .; J gene: TRBJ1-1; CDR3 DNA: TGTGCCAGCAGCTTAGAATTGGGCACTGAAGCTTTCTTT; CDR3 protein: CASSLELGTEAFF
clone size: few; V gene: TRBV27; D gene: .; J gene: TRBJ1-6; CDR3 DNA: TGTGCCAGCAGTTTAAGTGCGGTTCTTGCACCCCTCCACTTT; CDR3 protein: CASSLSAVLAPLHF
clone size: .; V gene: TRBV27; D gene: TRBD1; J gene: TRBJ1-1; CDR3 DNA: TGTGCCAGCAGTCGGACAGGGTCCAGCACTGAAGCTTTCTTT; CDR3 protein: CASSRTGSSTEAFF
clone size: many; V gene: TRBV10-3; D gene: .; J gene: TRBJ2-7; CDR3 DNA: TGTGCCATCAGTGCCTCCTACGAGCAGTACTTC; CDR3 protein: CAISASYEQYF
clone size: many; V gene: TRBV27; D gene: TRBD1; J gene: TRBJ2-7; CDR3 DNA: TGTGCCAGCAGTCTGTCGGGACAGTCTGGCTCCTACGAGCAGTACTTC; CDR3 protein: CASSLSGQSGSYEQYF
clone size: many; V gene: TRBV27; D gene: TRBD1; J gene: TRBJ2-7; CDR3 DNA: TGTGCCAGCAGTCTGGGACAGATCTACGAGCAGTACTTC; CDR3 protein: CASSLGQIYEQYF
clone size: .; V gene: TRBV6-2/TRBV6-3; D gene: TRBD2; J gene: TRBJ2-1; CDR3 DNA: TGTGCCAGCAGTCCTGAGGTTCCAGCGGGAGGGAGATACAATGAGCAGTTCTTC; CDR3 protein: CASSPEVPAGGRYNEQFF
clone size: many; V gene: TRBV4-1; D gene: .; J gene: TRBJ1-4; CDR3 DNA: TGCGCCAGCAGCCATAGTTCGGGGTCAAATGAAAAACTGTTTTTT; CDR3 protein: CASSHSSGSNEKLFF
clone size: many; V gene: TRBV24-1; D gene: TRBD1; J gene: TRBJ2-1; CDR3 DNA: TGTGCCACCAGTGAGCGTCGGGGACAGGGGTACAATGAGCAGTTCTTC; CDR3 protein: CATSERRGQGYNEQFF
clone size: many; V gene: TRBV29-1; D gene: TRBD1; J gene: TRBJ2-7; CDR3 DNA: TGCAGCGTTGAAGTTCCCGGGACAGTCTCCTACGAGCAGTACTTC; CDR3 protein: CSVEVPGTVSYEQYF
clone size: few; V gene: TRBV20-1; D gene: .; J gene: TRBJ2-7; CDR3 DNA: TGCAGTGCTAGAGTACGGAGCGCCTACGAGCAGTACTTC; CDR3 protein: CSARVRSAYEQYF
clone size: many; V gene: TRBV5-6; D gene: .; J gene: TRBJ2-7; CDR3 DNA: TGTGCCAGCAGCTTCGTACAGGGTAACTACGAGCAGTACTTC; CDR3 protein: CASSFVQGNYEQYF
clone size: .; V gene: TRBV29-1; D gene: TRBD1; J gene: TRBJ2-7; CDR3 DNA: TGCAGCGTTGAAGTCGGGGACAGTAATCCGGATTACGAGCAGTACTTC; CDR3 protein: CSVEVGDSNPDYEQYF
clone size: many; V gene: TRBV6-6; D gene: TRBD2; J gene: TRBJ2-3; CDR3 DNA: TGTGCCAGCAGTTACTCTAGGCAGCGGGGGGCTAGCACAGATACGCAGTATTTT; CDR3 protein: CASSYSRQRGASTDTQYF
clone size: many; V gene: TRBV9; D gene: TRBD1; J gene: TRBJ1-3; CDR3 DNA: TGTGCCAGCAGCCCCGCGGGGACAGGGATCCTCTCTGGAAACACCATATATTTT; CDR3 protein: CASSPAGTGILSGNTIYF
clone size: .; V gene: TRBV4-1; D gene: TRBD1; J gene: TRBJ2-7; CDR3 DNA: TGCGCCAGCAGCCAAATGACAGGGGGCTCTTTTGAGCAGTACTTC; CDR3 protein: CASSQMTGGSFEQYF
clone size: few; V gene: TRBV20-1; D gene: .; J gene: TRBJ2-7; CDR3 DNA: TGCAGTGCTAGGACTCTAGGGGACTACGAGCAGTACTTC; CDR3 protein: CSARTLGDYEQYF
clone size: few; V gene: TRBV12-3/TRBV12-4; D gene: .; J gene: TRBJ2-5; CDR3 DNA: TGTGCCAGCAGTCCGGGACACTACCAAGAGACCCAGTACTTC; CDR3 protein: CASSPGHYQETQYF
clone size: many; V gene: TRBV5-1; D gene: TRBD1; J gene: TRBJ2-7; CDR3 DNA: TGCGCCAGCAGCGGGGGGACAGGGGTCTACGAGCAGTACTTC; CDR3 protein: CASSGGTGVYEQYF
clone size: many; V gene: TRBV29-1; D gene: TRBD2; J gene: TRBJ2-7; CDR3 DNA: TGCAGCGTTGGACTAGCGGGAGAGAGTGAGCAGTACTTC; CDR3 protein: CSVGLAGESEQYF
clone size: few; V gene: TRBV11-2; D gene: TRBD2; J gene: TRBJ2-3; CDR3 DNA: TGTGCCAGCAGCAACCGTCCTAGCGGGAGGCAGGGAGATACGCAGTATTTT; CDR3 protein: CASSNRPSGRQGDTQYF